This passage covers 8 T cell receptor beta chains from one sample sequenced in a study of T-cell memory formation after mild COVID-19. TCRdb processed the 5' RACE reads anew with MiXCR; each CDR3 protein has one entry. The table shows around 320,000 distinct CDR3 sequences, with around 27% occurring only once. Sample: PBMCs or a T cell subset sorted from them (not recorded which). These receptors all stem from an adult woman who had mild COVID-19 (a few samples of this study predate the infection). Cell type and time point are not known.

The chain joins TRBV6-5 to TRBJ1-1, with D possibly TRBD1 on 5 matching bases. Germline lookup yields CDR1 MNHEY and CDR2 SVGAGI. The CDR3 runs to 14 residues. The V end lost 2 bases, the J end lost 6 bases, and 13 bases lay between the germline ends. CDR3 sequence reads: CASSYLGRVPEAFF. The CDR3 DNA reads TGTGCCAGCAGTTACCTCGGCAGGGTGCCTGAAGCTTTCTTT.

The chain combines TRBV30 with TRBJ2-3; D may be TRBD1 or TRBD2 (6 bases each). The CDR3 has 14 amino acids. V was cut by 4 bases and J by 2 bases, with 13 bases left in between. Germline V CDR1 and CDR2: GTSNPN, SVGIG (reference sequence). The CDR3 DNA reads as TGTGCCTGGACCATGGGGGGCTACACAGATACGCAGTATTTT. Amino acids: CAWTMGGYTDTQYF.

This chain uses TRBV7-9 with TRBJ1-2; possible D gene TRBD1, 5 bases. Looked up from germline, CDR1 is SEHNR and CDR2 is FQNEAQ (reference sequence). With 1 base removed from V and 6 bases from J, the gap between germline ends came to 24 bases. This CDR3 has 18 residues. The CDR3: CASSLDPSRAGNIDGYTF. CDR3 nucleotides: TGTGCCAGCAGCTTAGACCCCTCGAGGGCAGGGAATATCGATGGCTACACCTTC.

The chain couples TRBV7-3 to TRBJ2-1, with D perhaps TRBD1 or TRBD2 (5 bases each). Trimming shortened V by 5 bases and J by 9 bases, and 17 bases separated the two germline ends. The CDR3 consists of 14 residues. Germline lookup yields CDR1 SGHTA and CDR2 FQGTGA. The DNA for the CDR3 is TGTGCCAGCAGCCAACTAGGTGGGGCGCGTGAGCAGTTCTTC. Translating it yields CASSQLGGAREQFF.

This clonotype showed up just a few times. This chain connects TRBV7-2 to TRBJ2-3; D gene ambiguous. The CDR3 length is 18 residues. Germline CDR1 reads SGHTA; CDR2 reads FQGNSA. V lost 0 bases, J lost 1 base, and 17 bases lay in between. The CDR3: CASSLALRRDLGTDTQYF. CDR3 nucleotides: TGTGCCAGCAGCTTAGCCCTCCGACGAGACCTCGGCACAGATACGCAGTATTTT.

The chain joins TRBV7-6 to TRBJ2-5; D tentatively fits TRBD1 or TRBD2 (6 bases each). Germline CDR1 is SGHVS and CDR2 is FNYEAQ. The CDR3 extends over 16 amino acids. Trimming shortened V by 5 bases and J by 4 bases, and 20 bases separated the two germline ends. CDR3 nucleotide sequence: TGTGCCAGCAGCACATGGACAGTGGCGGAGGGAGAGACCCAGTACTTC. Amino acids: CASSTWTVAEGETQYF.

This clonotype was seen more than once but under ten times. V gene TRBV6-6 combines with J gene TRBJ2-3, with TRBD2 matching 9 bases. CDR1 and CDR2 from the germline V gene are MNHNY and SVGAGI (reference sequence). Trimming at V came to 0 bases and at J to 2 bases, leaving 15 bases not matched to a gene. The length of the CDR3 is 20 residues. CDR3 amino acids: CASSYSIVAGEKDYTDTQYF. The CDR3 nucleotides are TGTGCCAGCAGTTACTCGATAGTAGCGGGAGAGAAGGATTACACAGATACGCAGTATTTT.

This chain uses TRBV9 with TRBJ2-1; 10 bases fit TRBD2. Trimming at V came to 4 bases and at J to 8 bases, leaving 24 bases not matched to a gene. Germline CDR1 and CDR2: SGDLS and YYNGEE. CDR3 length: 20 amino acids. The CDR3 reads CASSPSTNGWTSGRVDEQFF. CDR3 DNA: TGTGCCAGCAGCCCCTCCACGAATGGGTGGACTAGCGGCCGAGTCGATGAGCAGTTCTTC.